A single sample gave rise to the 15 T cell receptor beta chains below, sequenced in a study of T cells after yellow fever vaccination. MiXCR, applied by TCRdb to the 5' RACE reads, yields one record per CDR3 protein. The sample yields approximately 93,000 distinct CDR3 sequences, 4.5% to 6% seen once. The specimen was CD8+ T cells sorted from PBMCs, collected 10 days after the yellow fever booster vaccination. These receptors were taken from a man younger than 30 who received the YFV17D yellow fever vaccine.

This clonotype was observed a few times. The rearrangement links TRBV27 to TRBJ2-1; weak D call: TRBD2 (6 bases). CDR3 length: 15 residues. Between the trimmed V and J ends, which lost 2 bases and 7 bases, there was a span of 15 bases. CDR1 MNHEY and CDR2 SMNVEV come from the germline V gene (reference sequence). The CDR3 coding sequence is TGTGCCAGCAGTTTACTGGGACTTAGCGTTAATGAGCAGTTCTTC. Protein product: CASSLLGLSVNEQFF.

In this sample, this clonotype turned up many times. The V gene is TRBV9, the J gene TRBJ1-5; the D gene is possibly TRBD1 (5 bases). This CDR3 has 15 residues. Germline V gene sequence: CDR1 SGDLS, CDR2 YYNGEE. Trimming took off 1 base at V and 2 bases at J, with 10 bases between the two ends. The CDR3 is CASSVTAGRNQPQHF. CDR3 in DNA: TGTGCCAGCAGCGTAACAGCAGGGCGCAATCAGCCCCAGCATTTT.

This clonotype has ten or more counts. The rearrangement links TRBV6-5 to TRBJ2-3, with 9 positions matching TRBD2. The CDR3 loop spans 15 amino acids. With V trimmed by 5 bases and J by 5 bases, 8 bases remained unmatched. Per the germline V gene, CDR1 is MNHEY and CDR2 is SVGAGI. CDR3: CASSVVAGEGDTQYF. DNA of the CDR3: TGTGCCAGCAGTGTGGTAGCGGGGGAGGGAGATACGCAGTATTTT.

This clonotype was seen a few times. V and J are TRBV5-4 and TRBJ2-1; D remains unclear. Germline loops: CDR1 SGHNT, CDR2 YYREEE (reference sequence). This CDR3 spans 13 amino acids. V gave up 2 bases and J gave up 9 bases, with 12 bases separating them. CDR3 region: CASSFLSAGEQFF. CDR3 nucleotide sequence: TGTGCCAGCAGCTTCTTGAGCGCAGGTGAGCAGTTCTTC.

J is TRBJ2-1 and V is TRBV7-6; D gene ambiguous. Germline-derived CDR1 and CDR2 are SGHVS and FNYEAQ. With 5 bases removed from V and 2 bases from J, the gap between germline ends came to 13 bases. The CDR3 consists of 15 residues. The CDR3 loop reads CASSPRVAAYNEQFF. In DNA form, the CDR3 reads TGTGCCAGCAGCCCCCGAGTTGCCGCCTACAATGAGCAGTTCTTC.

This clonotype was observed many times. The chain couples TRBV6-5 to TRBJ1-2; the D gene is possibly TRBD1 (5 bases). Germline V gives CDR1 MNHEY, CDR2 SVGAGI. Trimming cost V 2 bases and J 4 bases, with 20 bases left between them. The length of the CDR3 is 17 residues. The CDR3 spells CASSYGLGQGYSYGYTF. CDR3 coding DNA: TGTGCCAGCAGTTACGGTCTGGGGCAGGGATATAGCTATGGCTACACCTTC.

The rearrangement links TRBV2 to TRBJ2-1, with a tentative D call TRBD1 (6 bases). CDR1 and CDR2 from the germline V gene are SNHLY and FYNNEI. V dropped 8 bases and J dropped 7 bases, with 12 bases sitting between them. This CDR3 is built from 12 residues. As DNA, the CDR3 is TGTGCCAGCGGGCAGGGGATTAATGAGCAGTTCTTC. Translation gives CASGQGINEQFF.

This clonotype has a handful of counts. This chain joins TRBV10-3 and TRBJ2-7; D is tentatively TRBD1 or TRBD2 (5 bases each). Germline V gives CDR1 ENHRY, CDR2 SYGVKD. The CDR3 has 14 residues. The germline V and J ends were trimmed by 3 bases and 4 bases, with 13 bases remaining between them. CDR3 coding DNA: TGTGCCATCAGTGACGGGACCCACAATTACGAGCAGTACGTC. It yields the protein CAISDGTHNYEQYV.

The chain links TRBV3-1 to TRBJ1-1, with 9 bases aligning to TRBD1. The CDR3 covers 16 residues. Losses at the gene ends were 1 base for V and 0 bases for J; bases not matched to a gene: 3. Germline loops: CDR1 LGHDT, CDR2 YNNKEL (reference sequence). DNA of the CDR3: TGTGCCAGCAGCCAAGGGACAGGGGTCTTGAACACTGAAGCTTTCTTT. Its protein product is CASSQGTGVLNTEAFF.

V usage is TRBV11-2 and J usage is TRBJ2-7, with TRBD1 identical over 9 bases. The trim removed 5 bases at V and 1 base at J, leaving 9 bases unmatched. The CDR3 covers 16 residues. Germline CDR1 reads SGHAT; CDR2 reads FQNNGV. The CDR3 region is CASSKPGTGLSYEQYV. For the CDR3, the DNA is TGTGCCAGCAGCAAACCCGGGACAGGGCTTTCCTACGAGCAGTACGTC.

The chain carries TRBV4-3 and TRBJ1-2, with no clear D. CDR1 and CDR2 from the germline V gene are LGHNA and YSLEER. Trimming took off 1 base at V and 6 bases at J, with 15 bases between the two ends. The CDR3 runs to 15 residues. The DNA of the CDR3 is TGCGCCAGCAGCCAAGGGGTCAGTGAGAAGCATGGCTACACCTTC. The encoded protein is CASSQGVSEKHGYTF.

This clonotype showed up just a few times. The rearrangement links TRBV9 to TRBJ2-3; possible D gene TRBD2, 6 bases. Trimming left V 4 bases short and J 4 bases short, with 13 bases between. Germline lookup yields CDR1 SGDLS and CDR2 YYNGEE. This CDR3 spans 14 amino acids. The CDR3 DNA sequence: TGTGCCAGCAGCCTGTCGGGACTGGCAGATACGCAGTATTTT. Translated: CASSLSGLADTQYF.

This clonotype was seen a handful of times. This chain connects TRBV7-9 to TRBJ2-5; 11 nucleotides line up with TRBD2. CDR1 is SEHNR, CDR2 FQNEAQ, per germline (reference sequence). There are 16 residues in the CDR3. Trimming removed 3 bases from V and 1 base from J; junction bases left unmatched: 4. The chain's CDR3 is CASSFLGLAVQETQYF. The CDR3 nucleotides are TGTGCCAGCAGCTTTTTGGGACTAGCGGTCCAAGAGACCCAGTACTTC.

This clonotype has more than one count but fewer than ten. The chain links TRBV5-6 to TRBJ2-7; TRBD2 aligns across 12 bases. CDR1 is SGHDT and CDR2 is YYEEEE in the germline V gene. Trimming took 4 bases from V and 3 from J; bases not matched to a gene: 5. The CDR3 totals 15 residues. CDR3 DNA sequence: TGTGCCAGCAGCATAGGACTAGCGGGGCTCTACGAGCAGTACTTC. Encoded protein: CASSIGLAGLYEQYF.

This clonotype was seen a few times. The chain links TRBV7-9 to TRBJ2-7, with TRBD1 identical over 7 bases. V was clipped by 5 bases and J by 5 bases; unmatched bases: 6. Germline loops: CDR1 SEHNR, CDR2 FQNEAQ (reference sequence). This CDR3 is built from 13 residues. CDR3 in DNA: TGTGCCAGCAGCGTACAGGGGTTCGACGAGCAGTACGTC. Translating it yields CASSVQGFDEQYV.